A single sample is the source of the 20 T cell receptor beta chains below, sequenced in a study of shared clonotypes between healthy human individuals. TCRdb's table, derived via immunoSEQ multiplex PCR, lists solely in-frame clones and lacks some. The sample has millions of clones, around nine tenths seen once. The sequenced sample was naive CD4+ T cells sorted from blood. Subset meaning: CD45RA+ positively selected. The origin of the receptors is a man aged 18-30 years in good health.

V usage is TRBV30 and J usage is TRBJ2-3, with TRBD2 identical over 11 bases. Germline V lookup: CDR1 GTSNPN, CDR2 SVGIG (reference sequence). Germline trimming cut 4 bases from V and 2 bases from J; bases unmatched to any gene: 5. This CDR3 comprises 15 residues. The CDR3 sequence: CAWTPGLAATDTQYF. CDR3 nucleotides: TGTGCCTGGACCCCGGGACTAGCGGCCACAGATACGCAGTATTTT.

The V and J genes are TRBV30 and TRBJ1-6, with 7 bases matching TRBD1. CDR1 and CDR2 from the germline V gene are GTSNPN and SVGIG (reference sequence). CDR3 length: 13 residues. V lost 8 bases, J lost 7 bases, and 8 bases stayed unmatched. CDR3 protein: CASNRDSNSPLHF. CDR3 bases: TGTGCCAGTAACCGGGACAGCAATTCACCCCTCCACTTT.

The chain couples TRBV18 to TRBJ2-5; D remains ambiguous. The CDR3 covers 15 residues. V was shortened by 3 bases and J by 0 bases, with 11 bases between the two germline ends. Looked up from germline, CDR1 is KGHSH and CDR2 is LQKENI. CDR3 bases: TGTGCCAGCTCACCGCTACTATCGTACCAAGAGACCCAGTACTTC. Encoded protein: CASSPLLSYQETQYF.

This chain joins TRBV18 and TRBJ1-6; tentatively, D is TRBD1 (6 bases). Germline assignment: CDR1 KGHSH and CDR2 LQKENI. Trimming stripped 7 bases from V and 10 bases from J, with 17 bases between. CDR3 size: 14 residues. This CDR3 reads CASFQDRWGSPLHF. CDR3 DNA: TGTGCCAGCTTTCAAGACAGGTGGGGGTCACCCCTCCACTTT.

The chain carries TRBV12-5 and TRBJ2-1; D gene unclear. The CDR3 runs 11 residues. Between the trimmed V and J ends, which lost 6 bases and 5 bases, there was a span of 5 bases. Germline CDR1 and CDR2: LGHNT and FRNRAP. In DNA, the CDR3 is TGTGCTAGTGGCTTTGACAATGAGCAGTTCTTC. It specifies CASGFDNEQFF.

The chain uses TRBV19 and TRBJ1-5; the match to TRBD1 covers 9 bases. In germline, CDR1 is LNHDA, CDR2 SQIVND (reference sequence). V was clipped by 6 bases and J by 0 bases; unmatched bases: 12. The length of the CDR3 is 18 residues. The CDR3 region is CASRGVGTGSDSNQPQHF. The CDR3 DNA reads TGTGCCAGTAGGGGGGTTGGGACAGGGTCGGATAGCAATCAGCCCCAGCATTTT.

This sequence joins TRBV7-9 and TRBJ1-4, with D possibly matching TRBD1 (6 bases). V was pared by 5 bases and J by 0 bases, with 22 bases between. Germline V gene data show CDR1 as SEHNR and CDR2 as FQNEAQ (reference sequence). This CDR3 contains 19 residues. The CDR3 loop is CASSPPDRTKSATNEKLFF. DNA of the CDR3: TGTGCCAGCAGCCCTCCTGACAGGACGAAGTCTGCAACTAATGAAAAACTGTTTTTT.

With respect to this clone: This sample includes further DNA sequences coding for the same CDR3. The rearrangement uses TRBV7-2 and TRBJ2-2; D remains ambiguous. Germline V gene data show CDR1 as SGHTA and CDR2 as FQGNSA. This CDR3 is 13 amino acids long. V was clipped by 5 bases and J by 4 bases, with 8 bases between them. This CDR3 is CASSPDSTGELFF. The CDR3 DNA sequence: TGTGCCAGCAGCCCCGACTCCACCGGGGAGCTGTTTTTT.

The chain joins TRBV2 to TRBJ2-5, with a tentative D call TRBD1 (5 bases). Germline V gene lookup returns CDR1 SNHLY and CDR2 FYNNEI. V was shortened by 7 bases and J by 5 bases, with 17 bases between the two germline ends. There are 14 residues in the CDR3. CDR3 sequence: CASTLTAARETQYF. The CDR3 nucleotides read TGTGCCAGCACGTTGACAGCCGCTAGGGAGACCCAGTACTTC.

The chain uses TRBV5-1 and TRBJ2-3; D not resolved. CDR3 size: 15 residues. Trimming left V 2 bases short and J 0 bases short, with 10 bases between. Germline lookup yields CDR1 SGHRS and CDR2 YFSETQ. The CDR3 DNA is TGCGCCAGCAGCTTTTCGATGGCTAGCACAGATACGCAGTATTTT. Protein: CASSFSMASTDTQYF.

The chain employs TRBV11-2 and TRBJ2-2; D assignment may be TRBD1 or TRBD2 (6 bases each). Between the trimmed V and J ends, which lost 5 bases and 7 bases, there was a span of 17 bases. Germline CDR1 SGHAT, CDR2 FQNNGV. CDR3 size: 15 residues. For the CDR3, the DNA is TGTGCCAGCAGCCGGACGGAGGGGGTTTACGGGGAGCTGTTTTTT. This gives the protein CASSRTEGVYGELFF.

This clone was seen only once. The chain joins TRBV29-1 to TRBJ2-3; 11 bases are a match to TRBD2. With V trimmed by 4 bases and J by 2 bases, 2 bases remained unmatched. The CDR3 has 14 amino acids. Germline CDR1 SQVTM, CDR2 ANQGSEA. CDR3 sequence: CSVGTSGFTDTQYF. CDR3 sequence (DNA): TGCAGCGTTGGGACTAGCGGGTTCACAGATACGCAGTATTTT.

The genes are TRBV5-6 and TRBJ2-5, with TRBD1 as a possible D gene (6 bases). This CDR3 contains 15 residues. Germline CDR1 and CDR2: SGHDT and YYEEEE. Trimming stripped 1 base from V and 2 bases from J, with 12 bases between. CDR3 coding DNA: TGTGCCAGCAGCTTGATAGGGGGATCACAAGAGACCCAGTACTTC. It yields the protein CASSLIGGSQETQYF.

The chain recombines TRBV19 with TRBJ1-1; D remains ambiguous. CDR1 is LNHDA, CDR2 SQIVND, per germline (reference sequence). V shed 1 base and J shed 4 bases, with 7 bases lying between them. The CDR3 contains 13 residues. The DNA of the CDR3 is TGTGCCAGTAGTATAGCGAGGGCCACTGAAGCTTTCTTT. This codes for CASSIARATEAFF.

This rearrangement joins TRBV5-1 to TRBJ2-3; the match to TRBD2 covers 10 bases. CDR3 size: 15 residues. Germline CDR1 is SGHRS and CDR2 is YFSETQ. Trimming at V came to 4 bases and at J to 4 bases, leaving 6 bases not matched to a gene. The CDR3 DNA reads TGCGCCAGCAGCCAGAGCGGGGGGGCAGCAGATACGCAGTATTTT. It translates to CASSQSGGAADTQYF.

V is TRBV6-1 and J is TRBJ1-5; TRBD1 aligns across 8 bases. V lost 4 bases to trimming and J lost 4 bases; unmatched junction nucleotides: 6. Germline CDR1 is MNHNS and CDR2 is SASEGT. The CDR3 has 15 amino acids. CDR3 in DNA: TGTGCCAGCAGTGCCATGGGACAGGAGAATCAGCCCCAGCATTTT. It translates to CASSAMGQENQPQHF.

On this clone: Other DNA sequences of this sample code for an identical CDR3. The chain employs TRBV7-2 and TRBJ2-3, with TRBD2 matching 12 bases. The CDR3 has 15 residues. V shed 1 base and J 6 bases; nucleotides not matched to a gene: 2. The germline V gene has CDR1 SGHTA and CDR2 FQGNSA. The CDR3 DNA is TGTGCCAGCAGCTTAGGACTAGCGGGAGTGGATACGCAGTATTTT. This sequence encodes CASSLGLAGVDTQYF.

The chain couples TRBV7-8 to TRBJ2-5, with no clear D. The CDR3 spans 13 residues. V gave up 1 base and J gave up 5 bases, with 8 bases separating them. Looked up from germline, CDR1 is SGHVS and CDR2 is FQNEAQ. CDR3 nucleotides: TGTGCCAGCAGCTTAGTCCCCCACGAGACCCAGTACTTC. This codes for CASSLVPHETQYF.

Comment on this clone: This sample includes further DNA sequences coding for the same CDR3. The chain combines TRBV5-1 with TRBJ2-5; no definite D call. Between the trimmed V and J ends, which lost 0 bases and 1 base, there was a span of 4 bases. Per the germline V gene, CDR1 is SGHRS and CDR2 is YFSETQ. The length of the CDR3 is 13 residues. Here the CDR3 reads CASSLETQETQYF. CDR3 coding DNA: TGCGCCAGCAGCTTGGAAACCCAAGAGACCCAGTACTTC.

CDR3 region: CASSPESNYGYTF. Here the CDR3 DNA reads TGTGCCAGCAGCCCTGAAAGTAACTATGGCTACACCTTC. The V call is TRBV2, the J call TRBJ1-2; D is unresolved. V was shortened by 6 bases and J by 1 base, with 9 bases between the two germline ends. This CDR3 is built from 13 residues. Germline-derived CDR1 and CDR2 are SNHLY and FYNNEI.